This T cell receptor (beta chain) was sequenced during a study of cytomegalovirus exposure and HLA in healthy donors. Unmatched junction bases numbered 9, after V lost 6 bases and J lost 5 bases. This CDR3 is built from 14 residues. The germline gives CDR1 SNHLY, CDR2 FYNNEI. PCR primers comprised 60 Vbeta and 13 Jbeta primers. The protocol was immunoSEQ multiplex PCR, while the TCRdb copy is restricted to in-frame clones and leaves out a portion. The sample has around 190,000 clones; roughly 80% are singletons. Only one count was recorded for this clone. V and J are TRBV2 and TRBJ2-7; 8 nucleotides match TRBD2. Specimen: PBMCs. This clonotype was sampled from a woman aged 45-59 years in good health and CMV-seronegative. Here the CDR3 reads CASRTGRGVDEQYF. CDR3 bases: TGTGCCAGCAGGACGGGGCGGGGGGTCGACGAGCAGTACTTC.